Following are 29 T cell receptor beta chains from one sample sequenced in a study of T cell responses to AZD1222 COVID-19 vaccine. Profiling relied on immunoSEQ multiplex PCR, and the TCRdb table lists in-frame clones only, not all of them. Of approximately 210,000 clones listed, roughly nine tenths are singletons. The specimen comprised peripheral blood, sampled 28 days after the second AZD1222 dose. These receptor sequences come from an adult who received the AZD1222 COVID-19 vaccine.

The chain employs TRBV11-2 and TRBJ1-1, with no clear D. The germline CDR1 and CDR2 sequences are SGHAT and FQNNGV. V gave up 1 base and J gave up 8 bases, with 14 bases separating them. This CDR3 region has 14 residues. The CDR3 spells CASSLVLPHGEAFF. The CDR3 nucleotides read TGTGCCAGCAGCTTAGTCTTACCCCACGGGGAAGCTTTCTTT.

V gene TRBV7-2 combines with J gene TRBJ2-3; tentatively, D is TRBD1 (6 bases). Germline values: CDR1 SGHTA, CDR2 FQGNSA. The CDR3 sequence is 16 residues long. Trimming removed 0 bases at V and 5 bases at J, with 15 bases between. The DNA of the CDR3 is TGTGCCAGCAGCTTAGCTTTGAGGGGGTGGGGAGATACGCAGTATTTT. Translated: CASSLALRGWGDTQYF.

The gene calls are TRBV7-9 and TRBJ1-5; D is ambiguous. Per the germline V gene, CDR1 is SEHNR and CDR2 is FQNEAQ (reference sequence). The V and J ends lost 4 bases and 2 bases respectively, with 9 bases between them. CDR3 size: 14 residues. The CDR3 spells CASSSLQGNQPQHF. In nucleotides, the CDR3 is TGTGCCAGCAGCTCCCTGCAGGGCAATCAGCCCCAGCATTTT.

The chain employs TRBV9 and TRBJ2-3; D might be TRBD1 or TRBD2, each matching 5 bases. The germline V gene has CDR1 SGDLS and CDR2 YYNGEE. The CDR3 extends over 15 amino acids. V lost 4 bases to trimming and J lost 0 bases, with 12 bases between them. CDR3 DNA: TGTGCCAGCAGCCGACTTGGGGGTAGCACAGATACGCAGTATTTT. Protein product: CASSRLGGSTDTQYF.

The CDR3: CASSLYRDSGANVLTF. CDR3 DNA sequence: TGTGCCAGCTCCCTGTACCGGGACTCTGGGGCCAACGTCCTGACTTTC. The chain couples TRBV18 to TRBJ2-6; a possible D gene is TRBD2 (5 bases). With 6 bases removed from V and 0 bases from J, the gap between germline ends came to 12 bases. The CDR3 consists of 16 residues. Germline CDR1 reads KGHSH; CDR2 reads LQKENI.

V is TRBV18 and J is TRBJ1-2; 7 bases are shared with TRBD1. Germline trimming cut 3 bases from V and 2 bases from J; bases unmatched to any gene: 6. There are 15 residues in the CDR3. Germline-derived CDR1 and CDR2 are KGHSH and LQKENI. The CDR3: CASSPSTGLNYGYTF. The CDR3 DNA is TGTGCCAGCTCACCGTCGACAGGGTTGAACTATGGCTACACCTTC.

The chain recombines TRBV11-2 with TRBJ1-1; TRBD1 might be the D (5 bases). CDR3 length: 13 residues. Germline CDR1 reads SGHAT; CDR2 reads FQNNGV. The germline V and J ends were trimmed by 2 bases and 4 bases, with 8 bases remaining between them. CDR3 amino acids: CASSLRGTTEAFF. The CDR3 DNA is TGTGCCAGCAGCTTAAGGGGAACCACTGAAGCTTTCTTT. Together with reference TRBV11-2 and TRBJ1-1, the CDR3 gives the full variable domain: EAGVAQSPRYKIIEKRQSVAFWCNPISGHATLYWYQQILGQGPKLLIQFQNNGVVDDSQLPKDRFSAERLKGVDSTLKIQPAKLEDSAVYLCASSLRGTTEAFFGQGTRLTVV.

The V and J genes are TRBV25-1 and TRBJ2-7, with D unclear. The CDR3 covers 10 residues. The germline CDR1 and CDR2 sequences are MGHDK and SYGVNS. Trimming shortened V by 7 bases and J by 3 bases, and 4 bases separated the two germline ends. In DNA, the CDR3 is TGTGCCAGCACTGGCTACGAGCAGTACTTC. It codes for CASTGYEQYF.

The chain combines TRBV2 with TRBJ1-5; possibly TRBD1 for D (6 bases). The V and J ends lost 4 bases and 12 bases respectively, with 19 bases between them. The CDR3 contains 14 residues. Per the germline V gene, CDR1 is SNHLY and CDR2 is FYNNEI. CDR3 sequence (DNA): TGTGCCAGCAGTGCGGGGGTGGCCAGACAGGACCAGCATTTT. This codes for CASSAGVARQDQHF.

The gene calls are TRBV5-4 and TRBJ2-1, with TRBD1 matching 8 bases. V shed 2 bases and J 4 bases; nucleotides not matched to a gene: 5. Germline assignment: CDR1 SGHNT and CDR2 YYREEE (reference sequence). The CDR3 has 15 amino acids. The CDR3, as DNA: TGTGCCAGCAGCTTTATCAGGGGGCCATACAATGAGCAGTTCTTC. Translated, it gives CASSFIRGPYNEQFF.

The V and J genes are TRBV11-2 and TRBJ1-1, with TRBD1 as a possible D gene (6 bases). The CDR3 is made up of 16 amino acids. Germline values: CDR1 SGHAT, CDR2 FQNNGV. The V end was cut by 4 bases, the J end by 0 bases, with 15 bases between. The CDR3 DNA reads as TGTGCCAGCAGCTCTAGCGGGGGCACGATGAACACTGAAGCTTTCTTT. It translates to CASSSSGGTMNTEAFF. The entire variable domain, with the rest obtained from reference TRBV11-2 and TRBJ1-1, is as follows: EAGVAQSPRYKIIEKRQSVAFWCNPISGHATLYWYQQILGQGPKLLIQFQNNGVVDDSQLPKDRFSAERLKGVDSTLKIQPAKLEDSAVYLCASSSSGGTMNTEAFFGQGTRLTVV.

The genes are TRBV27 and TRBJ1-1; D gene ambiguous. The CDR3 runs 15 residues. Trimming pared 7 bases from V and 0 bases from J, leaving 15 bases between. Germline V gene lookup returns CDR1 MNHEY and CDR2 SMNVEV (reference sequence). CDR3 residues: CASKQAVTMNTEAFF. The CDR3 DNA is TGTGCCAGCAAGCAGGCAGTAACCATGAACACTGAAGCTTTCTTT.

The chain employs TRBV11-2 and TRBJ2-1, with D possibly called TRBD1 or TRBD2 (5 bases each). CDR1 is SGHAT and CDR2 is FQNNGV in the germline V gene. V shed 8 bases and J shed 8 bases, with 22 bases lying between them. CDR3 size: 15 residues. The CDR3 DNA is TGTGCCAGCCGCGATCTGTCGGCAGGGAGACATGAGCAGTTCTTC. Its translation: CASRDLSAGRHEQFF. The full variable domain, with the rest looked up from reference TRBV11-2 and TRBJ2-1, is EAGVAQSPRYKIIEKRQSVAFWCNPISGHATLYWYQQILGQGPKLLIQFQNNGVVDDSQLPKDRFSAERLKGVDSTLKIQPAKLEDSAVYLCASRDLSAGRHEQFFGPGTRLTVL.

The J gene is TRBJ1-2, the V gene TRBV24-1, with TRBD1 matching over 7 bases. After removal of 6 bases from V and 3 bases from J, the junction contained 0 bases not matched to a gene. This CDR3 is 12 amino acids long. CDR1 and CDR2 from the germline V gene are KGHDR and SFDVKD. CDR3 DNA: TGTGCCACCAGTCAGGGGGACTATGGCTACACCTTC. The encoded protein is CATSQGDYGYTF.

V and J are TRBV4-1 and TRBJ2-7, with 12 bases aligning to TRBD2. This CDR3 contains 15 residues. CDR1 is MGHRA, CDR2 YSYEKL, per germline. The junction had 5 bases not matched to a gene; V was cut back by 1 base and J by 7 bases. CDR3 DNA: TGCGCCAGCAGCCAAGGACTAGCGGGAGCCTCGGAGCAGTACTTC. Its protein product is CASSQGLAGASEQYF.

The chain couples TRBV29-1 to TRBJ1-2, with D hard to call. Germline lookup yields CDR1 SQVTM and CDR2 ANQGSEA. CDR3 length: 11 residues. The V end was cut by 1 base, the J end by 8 bases, with 8 bases between. The DNA of the CDR3 is TGCAGCGTTGAAGTACCGGGGGGCTACACCTTC. This codes for CSVEVPGGYTF.

The chain joins TRBV2 to TRBJ2-5; 8 nucleotides align to TRBD2. Germline V lookup: CDR1 SNHLY, CDR2 FYNNEI. With V trimmed by 8 bases and J by 2 bases, 16 bases remained unmatched. This CDR3 region has 17 residues. This CDR3 reads CASLPYPIAGPQETQYF. The CDR3 region has the DNA TGTGCCAGCCTCCCATACCCTATAGCGGGGCCGCAAGAGACCCAGTACTTC. Filled out from reference TRBV2 and TRBJ2-5, the complete variable domain reads EPEVTQTPSHQVTQMGQEVILRCVPISNHLYFYWYRQILGQKVEFLVSFYNNEISEKSEIFDDQFSVERPDGSNFTLKIRSTKLEDSAMYFCASLPYPIAGPQETQYFGPGTRLLVL.

J is TRBJ2-7 and V is TRBV28, with 9 bases fitting TRBD1. V lost 4 bases and J lost 7; bases outside the gene matches: 8. This CDR3 is 14 amino acids long. Germline CDR1 reads MDHEN; CDR2 reads SYDVKM. CDR3 residues: CASSYRTGVREQYF. CDR3 coding DNA: TGTGCCAGCAGTTACCGGACAGGGGTACGGGAGCAGTACTTC.

The V and J genes are TRBV7-3 and TRBJ2-1, with D maybe TRBD1 (5 bases). Germline CDR1 SGHTA, CDR2 FQGTGA. V dropped 2 bases and J dropped 9 bases, with 11 bases sitting between them. The CDR3 totals 13 residues. Here the CDR3 DNA reads TGTGCCAGCAGCTTACAAGGGGCCAGTGAGCAGTTCTTC. As protein: CASSLQGASEQFF.

The chain links TRBV6-1 to TRBJ1-5, with D tentatively TRBD1 (5 bases). There are 14 residues in the CDR3. The V and J ends lost 5 bases and 7 bases respectively, with 15 bases between them. CDR1 and CDR2 (germline): MNHNS, SASEGT. CDR3 sequence reads: CASSQSGDSQPQHF. CDR3 nucleotides: TGTGCCAGCAGTCAATCGGGGGATTCGCAGCCCCAGCATTTT.

The genes are TRBV9 and TRBJ2-1; either TRBD1 or TRBD2 may supply D (5 bases each). The CDR3 is 15 amino acids. From germline, CDR1 is SGDLS and CDR2 YYNGEE. V lost 3 bases and J 10 bases, leaving 20 bases between the germline ends. CDR3 loop: CASSATGTPSVEQFF. The CDR3 DNA reads TGTGCCAGCAGCGCGACCGGGACGCCTTCTGTGGAGCAGTTCTTC.

The chain employs TRBV30 and TRBJ1-1, with D perhaps matching TRBD1 (5 bases). Germline CDR1 GTSNPN, CDR2 SVGIG (reference sequence). Trimming shortened V by 4 bases and J by 1 base, and 10 bases separated the two germline ends. CDR3 length equals 13 residues. The CDR3 here is CAWNQGGNTEAFF. DNA for the CDR3: TGTGCCTGGAATCAGGGCGGGAACACTGAAGCTTTCTTT.

This clone was seen only a few times. The chain links TRBV2 to TRBJ2-1; 8 nucleotides match TRBD2. Germline CDR1 SNHLY, CDR2 FYNNEI. This CDR3 contains 15 residues. V was pared by 6 bases and J by 0 bases, with 4 bases of the junction left unmatched. For the CDR3, the DNA is TGTGCCAGCAGATCCAGCGGGAGCTCCTACAATGAGCAGTTCTTC. This sequence encodes CASRSSGSSYNEQFF.

J is TRBJ1-6 and V is TRBV4-1; TRBD1 matches 8 bases. Germline-derived CDR1 and CDR2 are MGHRA and YSYEKL. The CDR3 runs to 15 residues. The J segment lost 10 bases and the V segment lost 1 base, leaving 6 bases of the junction unmatched. Written as DNA, the CDR3 is TGCGCCAGCAGCCAAGGAGGACAGGGTGGATCACCCCTCCACTTT. This gives the protein CASSQGGQGGSPLHF.

The chain employs TRBV28 and TRBJ2-7, with D perhaps TRBD2 (6 bases). Germline V CDR1 and CDR2: MDHEN, SYDVKM. The V end was cut by 4 bases, the J end by 2 bases, with 21 bases between. The CDR3 consists of 17 residues. CDR3 loop: CASSSHYLGGEAYEQYF. CDR3 nucleotides: TGTGCCAGCAGTTCCCACTACCTAGGCGGGGAGGCCTACGAGCAGTACTTC.

The rearrangement uses TRBV5-1 and TRBJ1-5; no definite D call. Germline values: CDR1 SGHRS, CDR2 YFSETQ. This CDR3 has 13 amino acids. Trimming removed 4 bases at V and 5 bases at J, with 10 bases between. The CDR3 protein is CASSPDSDQPQHF. The CDR3, as DNA: TGCGCCAGCAGCCCAGACTCTGATCAGCCCCAGCATTTT. Using reference TRBV5-1 and TRBJ1-5 for the parts outside the CDR3, the full variable domain is KAGVTQTPRYLIKTRGQQVTLSCSPISGHRSVSWYQQTPGQGLQFLFEYFSETQRNKGNFPGRFSGRQFSNSRSEMNVSTLELGDSALYLCASSPDSDQPQHFGDGTRLSIL.

CDR3 DNA: TGCGCCAGCAGCCAGGGTTTAGGGGGGGTGGCCACTGAAGCTTTCTTT. It encodes CASSQGLGGVATEAFF. The V call is TRBV4-1, the J call TRBJ1-1, with D tentatively TRBD1 (6 bases). Germline V CDR1 and CDR2: MGHRA, YSYEKL. Deletions cut 3 bases from V and 4 bases from J, with 18 bases between. The CDR3 has 16 residues.

This clone was detected once. The rearrangement links TRBV28 to TRBJ1-2, with 10 bases lining up with TRBD1. Germline CDR1 reads MDHEN; CDR2 reads SYDVKM. The CDR3 loop spans 15 amino acids. Trimming took 5 bases from V and 4 from J; bases not matched to a gene: 7. This chain's CDR3 is CASSPSTGGFYGYTF. The CDR3 DNA reads TGTGCCAGCAGTCCCTCGACAGGGGGCTTCTATGGCTACACCTTC.

This chain's CDR3 is CASSLMVDYGYTF. The CDR3 DNA is TGTGCCAGCAGCTTGATGGTTGACTATGGCTACACCTTC. The chain has TRBV7-9 and TRBJ1-2; D remains unclear. CDR1 is SEHNR, CDR2 FQNEAQ, per germline (reference sequence). V was cut by 3 bases and J by 3 bases, with 8 bases left in between. CDR3 length: 13 residues.